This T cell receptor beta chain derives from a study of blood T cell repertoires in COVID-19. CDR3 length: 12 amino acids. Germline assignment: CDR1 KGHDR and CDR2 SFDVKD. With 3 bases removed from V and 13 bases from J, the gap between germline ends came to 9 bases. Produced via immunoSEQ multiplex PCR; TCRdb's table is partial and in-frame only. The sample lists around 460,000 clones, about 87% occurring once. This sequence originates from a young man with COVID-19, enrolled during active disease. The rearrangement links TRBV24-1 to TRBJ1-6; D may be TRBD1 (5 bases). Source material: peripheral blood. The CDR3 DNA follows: TGTGCCACCAGTGATCCCCGGGGGCCCCTCCACTTT. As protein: CATSDPRGPLHF.